The rows below give T cell receptor beta chains drawn from one sample of a study of shared clonotypes between healthy human individuals. The protocol was immunoSEQ multiplex PCR, while the TCRdb copy is restricted to in-frame clones and leaves out a portion. The sample has some 2.1 million clones, about 93% seen once. Input material: naive CD8+ T cells from PBMCs. The receptors here all came from a young man in good health. Some clones in this sample may be carry-over from other donors' samples. CDR3s include the opening cysteine and the closing phenylalanine or tryptophan. A D gene is named only where the DNA matches it firmly. Rows give clone size only sometimes, using once, few, many, or a class for an expanded clone.

-,TRBJ2-7,-,TRBV11-2,TGTGCCAGCAGCTCCCCCCGGAGTCCCCTCTACGAGCAGTACTTC,CASSSPRSPLYEQYF
-,TRBJ2-5,once,TRBV28,TGTGCCAGCAGTTTTCCGCAAGAGACCCAGTACTTC,CASSFPQETQYF
-,TRBJ1-4,-,TRBV11-2,TGTGCCAGCAGCCAGCGGGGGGAAAAACTGTTTTTT,CASSQRGEKLFF
TRBD2,TRBJ2-2,-,TRBV4-2,TGTGCCAGCAGCCAAGATGGCGGGAGGGTGAACACCGGGGAGCTGTTTTTT,CASSQDGGRVNTGELFF
-,TRBJ2-5,-,TRBV28,TGTGCCAGCAGTCGCCCACGGGACATTAGACAAGAGACCCAGTACTTC,CASSRPRDIRQETQYF
-,TRBJ1-1,-,TRBV6-1,TGTGCCAGCCGGGTAGGAATCACTGAAGCTTTCTTT,CASRVGITEAFF
TRBD2,TRBJ2-1,-,TRBV5-1,TGCGCCAGCAGCTTGGGCGGGAGTGTTAGCAATGAGCAGTTCTTC,CASSLGGSVSNEQFF
-,TRBJ2-3,-,TRBV29-1,TGCAGCGTTGTCCTCATCACAGATACGCAGTATTTT,CSVVLITDTQYF
-,TRBJ2-2,-,TRBV14,TGTGCCAGCAGCCAAATGACCGGGGAGCTGTTTTTT,CASSQMTGELFF
TRBD2,TRBJ2-1,-,TRBV9,TGTGCCAGCAGCGTAGGAGGACTAGAGTTGGATGAGCAGTTCTTC,CASSVGGLELDEQFF
-,TRBJ2-1,-,TRBV11-3,TGTGCCAGCAGCTTAGGCGGCGGGGCGGCGCAGTTCTTC,CASSLGGGAAQFF
TRBD2,TRBJ2-7,-,TRBV29-1,TGCAGCGTTGGGGTAGCGGGAGTTCTCGAGCAGTACTTT,CSVGVAGVLEQYF
TRBD1,TRBJ2-1,-,TRBV15,TGTGCCACCAGCAGGGAGGGGACAGGGAAGTTCTTC,CATSREGTGKFF
-,TRBJ1-1,-,TRBV19,TGTGCCAGTAGTATCTGGCAGAACACTGAAGCTTTCTTT,CASSIWQNTEAFF
-,TRBJ2-6,-,TRBV6-1,TGTGCCAGCAGTGAAGCGCAGGGGAGAGGGGCCAACGTCCTGACTTTC,CASSEAQGRGANVLTF
TRBD1,TRBJ2-1,-,TRBV2,TGTGCCAGCAGCCTAGACAGGGGCAATGAGCAGTTCTTC,CASSLDRGNEQFF
TRBD1,TRBJ1-2,-,TRBV7-9,TGTGCCAGCAGAACCGGGACAGGGTTTTTTGGGGGCTATGGCTACACCTTC,CASRTGTGFFGGYGYTF
-,TRBJ2-7,-,TRBV27,TGTGCCAGCAGTTTGCGAACAGGGATTTACTACGAGCAGTACTTC,CASSLRTGIYYEQYF
TRBD2,TRBJ2-3,-,TRBV9,TGTGCCAGCAGCGTAGAGGCGGGAGGAAACACAGATACGCAGTATTTT,CASSVEAGGNTDTQYF
-,TRBJ2-6,-,TRBV27,TGTGCCAGCAGTTTAATAGCTGGGGCCAACGTCCTGACTTTC,CASSLIAGANVLTF
TRBD1,TRBJ2-7,-,TRBV27,TGTGCCAGCCGGCACAGGGGCCTTTCCTACGAGCAGTACTTC,CASRHRGLSYEQYF
TRBD1,TRBJ2-5,-,TRBV7-9,TGTGCCAGCAGCTCCGGGACAGGGGAGAGGGAGACCCAGTACTTC,CASSSGTGERETQYF
-,TRBJ2-5,-,TRBV7-9,TGTGCCAGCATCTCCACGGGTGTGTCGGAGACCCAGTACTTC,CASISTGVSETQYF
TRBD2,TRBJ2-3,-,TRBV27,TGTGCCAGCAGACCCATAAACGGGGGGGATACGCAGTATTTT,CASRPINGGDTQYF
-,TRBJ2-1,-,TRBV28,TGTGCCAGCAGTTTAAGGGCCAGCGGTTACAATGAGCAGTTCTTC,CASSLRASGYNEQFF
-,TRBJ1-2,-,TRBV6-5,TGTGCCAGCAGCCCTCGGGGGGTTTCCCATGGCTACACCTTC,CASSPRGVSHGYTF
-,TRBJ1-5,-,TRBV10-1,TGCGCCAGCAGTGAAAACAGGGACCCTAGCAATCAGCCCCAGCATTTT,CASSENRDPSNQPQHF
-,TRBJ2-7,-,TRBV28,TGTGCCAGCACCTCCCCCGGGGAGTGGGGTGGCGAGCAGTACTTC,CASTSPGEWGGEQYF
-,TRBJ2-7,-,TRBV9,TGTGCCAGCAGCGCTGGGGATAGCCAGGCCTACGAGCAGTACTTC,CASSAGDSQAYEQYF